This T cell receptor (beta chain) was recorded in a study of OX40 agonist ivuxolimab in advanced cancers. Findings and caveats of the study: On average, CD8+ T cells had more expanded clones than CD4+. Among patients with partial responses at 0.1-3.0 mg/kg, clonal expansion was among the lowest.

Libraries were prepared by immunoSEQ multiplex PCR; TCRdb keeps only in-frame clonotypes and omits some of them. The sample holds roughly 70,000 clones, approximately 80% seen once. If patients had autoimmune disease history or systemic immunosuppression, they were excluded. Peripheral blood came from all dose cohorts at three timepoints. Trimming at V came to 4 bases and at J to 6 bases, leaving 10 bases not matched to a gene. Looked up from germline, CDR1 is SGHRS and CDR2 is YFSETQ. The CDR3 extends over 15 amino acids. On this clone itself: Its antigen remains unidentified.

The sample in question was CD4+ or CD8+ T cells sorted from blood, obtained in a trial of the OX40 agonist ivuxolimab. The origin of this receptor is an adult with an advanced solid tumor such as melanoma, head and neck, liver or kidney cancer. The gene calls are TRBV5-1 and TRBJ2-3; TRBD2 aligns across 8 bases. CDR3 loop: CASSTRRTSSDTQYF. CDR3 coding DNA: TGCGCCAGCAGCACGAGGAGGACTAGCTCCGATACGCAGTATTTT.